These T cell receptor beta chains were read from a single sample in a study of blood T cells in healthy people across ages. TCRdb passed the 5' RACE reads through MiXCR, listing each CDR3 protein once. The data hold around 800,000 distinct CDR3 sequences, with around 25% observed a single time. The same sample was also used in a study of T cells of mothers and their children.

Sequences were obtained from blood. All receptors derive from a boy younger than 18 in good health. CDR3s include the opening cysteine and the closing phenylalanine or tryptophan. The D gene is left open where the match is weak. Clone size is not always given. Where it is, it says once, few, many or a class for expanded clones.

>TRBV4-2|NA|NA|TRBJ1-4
CASSREGANEKLFF
TGTGCCAGCAGCCGCGAGGGAGCTAATGAAAAACTGTTTTTT
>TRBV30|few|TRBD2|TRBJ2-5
CAWSSSGGDGTQYF
TGTGCCTGGAGTTCAAGCGGGGGGGACGGGACCCAGTACTTC
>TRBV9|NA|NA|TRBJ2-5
CASSVGASAQEAQYF
TGTGCCAGCAGCGTAGGGGCTAGCGCCCAAGAGGCCCAGTACTTT
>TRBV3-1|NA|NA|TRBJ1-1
CASSPRTISNTEAFF
TGTGCCAGCAGCCCACGGACAATTAGTAACACTGAAGCTTTCTTT
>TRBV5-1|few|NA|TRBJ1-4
CASSLRGDTYNEKLFF
TGCGCCAGCAGCTTGCGGGGCGACACCTATAATGAAAAACTGTTTTTT
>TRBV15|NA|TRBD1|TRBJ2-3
CATSSAGTGYFTDTQYF
TGTGCCACCAGCAGCGCCGGGACAGGATATTTCACAGATACGCAGTATTTT
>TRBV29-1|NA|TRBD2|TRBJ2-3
CSVRGGTSTDTQYF
TGCAGCGTACGCGGGGGGACCTCGACAGATACGCAGTATTTT
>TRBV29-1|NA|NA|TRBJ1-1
CSVEIGGDTEAFF
TGCAGCGTTGAAATAGGGGGGGACACTGAAGCTTTCTTT
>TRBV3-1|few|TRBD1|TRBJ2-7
CASSQTTGGLYEQYF
TGTGCCAGCAGCCAGACTACAGGGGGCCTCTACGAGCAGTACTTC
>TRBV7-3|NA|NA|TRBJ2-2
CASSPTGARGTGELFF
TGTGCCAGCAGCCCTACGGGCGCTCGGGGGACCGGGGAGCTGTTTTTT
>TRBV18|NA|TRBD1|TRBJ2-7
CASSPAGTGDEQYF
TGTGCCAGCTCACCGGCCGGGACAGGGGACGAGCAGTACTTC
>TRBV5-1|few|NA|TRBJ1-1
CASVLTPGNTEAFF
TGCGCCAGCGTCCTCACCCCGGGGAACACTGAAGCTTTCTTT
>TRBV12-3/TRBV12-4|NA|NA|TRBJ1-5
CASSFWNQPQHF
TGTGCCAGCAGTTTCTGGAATCAGCCCCAGCATTTT
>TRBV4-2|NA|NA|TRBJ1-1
CASSQSGPPGSSF
TGTGCCAGCAGCCAATCCGGGCCACCCGGTTCTTCCTTT
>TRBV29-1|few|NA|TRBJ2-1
CSVEDGMDDRYYNEQFF
TGCAGCGTTGAAGACGGGATGGACGACAGATACTACAATGAGCAGTTCTTC
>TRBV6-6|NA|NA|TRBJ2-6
CASTTRSSGANVLTF
TGTGCCAGCACGACCAGGAGCTCTGGGGCCAACGTCCTGACTTTC
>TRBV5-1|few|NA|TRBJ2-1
CASSSTPGAEGGNEQFF
TGCGCCAGCAGCTCAACCCCGGGAGCCGAGGGGGGCAATGAGCAGTTCTTC
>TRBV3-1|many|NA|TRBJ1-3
CASSQGGHSSGNTIYF
TGTGCCAGCAGCCAAGGGGGACACAGCTCTGGAAACACCATATATTTT
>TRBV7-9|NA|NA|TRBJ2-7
CASSAPGQPYEQYF
TGTGCCAGCAGCGCACCGGGACAACCTTACGAGCAGTACTTC
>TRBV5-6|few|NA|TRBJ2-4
CASSLGQPKNIQYF
TGTGCCAGCAGCTTGGGGCAGCCCAAAAACATTCAGTACTTC
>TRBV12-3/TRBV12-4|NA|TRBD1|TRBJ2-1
CASYSQGALLNEQFF
TGTGCCAGTTACTCTCAGGGGGCCCTTCTAAATGAGCAGTTCTTC
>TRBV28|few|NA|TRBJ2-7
CASSPGTRYGEQYF
TGTGCCAGCAGTCCCGGGACCCGGTACGGCGAGCAGTACTTC
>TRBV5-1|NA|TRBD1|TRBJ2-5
CASSSDRVGETQYF
TGCGCCAGCAGCTCCGACAGGGTTGGTGAGACCCAGTACTTC
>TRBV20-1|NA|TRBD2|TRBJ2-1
CSARVYPGGASSYNEQFF
TGCAGTGCTAGAGTATATCCGGGGGGGGCAAGCTCCTACAATGAGCAGTTCTTC